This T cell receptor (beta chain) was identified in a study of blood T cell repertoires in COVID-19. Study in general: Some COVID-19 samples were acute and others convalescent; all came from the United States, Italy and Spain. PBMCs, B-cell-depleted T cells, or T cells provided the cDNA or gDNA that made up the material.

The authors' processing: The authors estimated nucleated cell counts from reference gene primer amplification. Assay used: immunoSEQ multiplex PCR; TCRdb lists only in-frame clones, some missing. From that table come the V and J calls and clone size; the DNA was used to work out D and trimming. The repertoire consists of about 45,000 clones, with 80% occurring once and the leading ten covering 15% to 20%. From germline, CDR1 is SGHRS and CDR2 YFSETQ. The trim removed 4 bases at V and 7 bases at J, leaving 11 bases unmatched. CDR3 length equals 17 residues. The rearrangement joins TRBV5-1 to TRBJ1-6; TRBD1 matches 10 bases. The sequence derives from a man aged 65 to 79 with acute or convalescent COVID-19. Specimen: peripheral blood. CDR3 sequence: CASSQIGPGQGNSPLHF. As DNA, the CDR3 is TGCGCCAGCAGCCAAATCGGTCCGGGACAGGGGAATTCACCCCTCCACTTT.